The following is a T cell receptor beta chain sequence with its context. As yet, its antigen is unknown. The data originate from a study of shared clonotypes between healthy human individuals. Overall study results and limits: Larger estimated richness was generally seen in naive subsets than in memory subsets.

The authors ran the assay at deep level. The repertoire was sequenced with immunoSEQ multiplex PCR; TCRdb's copy has only in-frame clones and lacks some. The sample has 2 million to 3 million clones, roughly 93% seen once; the top ten hold 0.36%. Those who donated were healthy HIV-negative adults, with no recent acute infections or vaccinations reported. CDR1 MGHRA and CDR2 YSYEKL come from the germline V gene. V lost 4 bases and J lost 3, with 12 bases in between. The CDR3 loop spans 14 amino acids. Sequencing input: naive CD4+ T cells from PBMCs. Subset in this sample: CD45RA+ positively selected. The gene calls are TRBV4-1 and TRBJ2-5; D possibly corresponds to TRBD1 (5 bases). The TCR sequence derives from a man between 18 and 29 years old in good health. Some clones in this sample may be carry-over from other donors' samples. CDR3 in DNA: TGCGCCAGCAGCCTCCATTCAGGGAAAGAGACCCAGTACTTC. Translating gives CASSLHSGKETQYF.